These 7 T cell receptor beta chains share one sample of origin, sequenced in a study of neurological immune-mediated disorders. From the 5' RACE reads, TCRdb called clonotypes with MiXCR, one entry per CDR3 protein. The sample lists roughly 16,000 distinct CDR3 sequences, roughly 9% seen once, with more than 35% in the top ten. The sequenced material came from CD8+ T cells from blood. These receptors all come from a man between 45 and 60 years old in good health.

This clonotype was seen at least ten times. The rearrangement uses TRBV6-5 and TRBJ2-1; D remains unclear. Trimming left V 5 bases short and J 10 bases short, with 12 bases between. The CDR3 is 12 residues long. Looked up from germline, CDR1 is MNHEY and CDR2 is SVGAGI. The CDR3 DNA reads TGTGCCAGCAGTCCTACCGGCCTAGAGCAGTTCTTC. This gives the protein CASSPTGLEQFF.

This clonotype was seen many times. This rearrangement joins TRBV7-9 to TRBJ2-1, with no clear D. The CDR3 is made up of 15 amino acids. Trimming cost V 1 base and J 6 bases, with 13 bases left between them. Germline V lookup: CDR1 SEHNR, CDR2 FQNEAQ (reference sequence). CDR3 bases: TGTGCCAGCAGCTTAGGAGCTCCTATCAGCAATGAGCAGTTCTTC. Translated: CASSLGAPISNEQFF.

This clonotype appeared many times. This chain links TRBV28 with TRBJ2-2; either TRBD1 or TRBD2 may supply D (5 bases each). V was trimmed by 8 bases and J by 3 bases, leaving 13 bases between them. The CDR3 spans 14 residues. Per the germline V gene, CDR1 is MDHEN and CDR2 is SYDVKM. This CDR3 is CASYSGRDTGELFF. CDR3 nucleotide sequence: TGTGCCAGCTACTCAGGGCGGGACACCGGGGAGCTGTTTTTT. Combining the CDR3 with reference TRBV28 and TRBJ2-2 gives the whole variable domain DVKVTQSSRYLVKRTGEKVFLECVQDMDHENMFWYRQDPGLGLRLIYFSYDVKMKEKGDIPEGYSVSREKKERFSLILESASTNQTSMYLCASYSGRDTGELFFGEGSRLTVL.

CDR3 sequence (DNA): TGCAGTGCACAGGAGTCCGGACAGGGTCTCTACGAGCAGTACTTC. Its protein is CSAQESGQGLYEQYF. The rearrangement uses TRBV20-1 and TRBJ2-7; 8 bases are a match to TRBD1. This CDR3 is 15 amino acids long. From germline, CDR1 is DFQATT and CDR2 SNEGSKA (reference sequence). J lost 3 bases, V lost 6 bases, and 13 bases had no gene match.

In this sample, this clonotype turned up many times. This chain links TRBV7-2 with TRBJ2-1, with D maybe TRBD2 (5 bases). V lost 8 bases and J lost 5, with 16 bases in between. The CDR3 sequence is 14 residues long. The germline gives CDR1 SGHTA, CDR2 FQGNSA. This CDR3 reads CASALLRVHNEQFF. Here the CDR3 DNA reads TGTGCCAGCGCCCTTTTGAGGGTCCACAATGAGCAGTTCTTC.

Many counts were recorded for this clonotype. The rearrangement uses TRBV7-8 and TRBJ1-4, with D possibly being TRBD1 (6 bases). The germline V gene encodes CDR1 SGHVS and CDR2 FQNEAQ. With 5 bases removed from V and 1 base from J, the gap between germline ends came to 14 bases. This CDR3 comprises 16 residues. In DNA, the CDR3 is TGTGCCAGCAGCCCCTTAGAAGGGGGAACTAATGAAAAACTGTTTTTT. It is translated as CASSPLEGGTNEKLFF.

There are many counts of this clonotype. Relative to the germline gene, one junction end is altered; a read error may explain this. The genes are TRBV13 and TRBJ2-5; tentative D call: TRBD1 (5 bases). Germline V gives CDR1 PRHDT, CDR2 FYEKMQ (reference sequence). This CDR3 is built from 13 residues. CDR3 DNA: TGTGCCAGCAGCGTAGGGGCCCAAGAGACCCAGTACTTC. It translates to CASSVGAQETQYF.